This TCR beta chain was retrieved from a study of blood T cells in healthy people across ages. Study results and limitations: When set beside aged donors, long-lived donors presented more naive CD4+ cells and higher diversity.

Primers used in a second PCR of roughly 7 to 12 cycles were a sample-barcoded 5' primer and a J-beta primer mix. TCRdb itself ran the 5' RACE reads through MiXCR, one entry per CDR3 protein. Among 1.5 million to 2 million distinct CDR3 sequences listed, approximately 28% were seen once. This clonotype occurred a few times. Its antigen is as yet unknown. The CDR3 extends over 15 amino acids. Germline V CDR1 and CDR2: ENHRY, SYGVKD. The V end was cut by 4 bases, the J end by 5 bases, with 17 bases between. V is TRBV10-3 and J is TRBJ1-2, with D unresolved. The source of this sequence is a woman aged 30 to 39 in good health. Source material: blood. The CDR3: CAISASARTNYGYTF. The CDR3 coding sequence is TGTGCCATCAGTGCTTCCGCCAGGACCAATTATGGCTACACCTTC.